This T cell receptor beta chain derives from a study of early T cells in non-severe SARS-CoV-2 infection. TCRdb independently ran MiXCR on the 5' RACE reads; one entry per CDR3 protein. The table shows under 95,000 distinct CDR3 sequences, with approximately 12% occurring only once. Study-level findings and limits: The study's VDJdb matching favored anti-spike CD8 responses and missed private and CD4 specificities.

This CDR3 comprises 15 residues. Trimming shortened V by 0 bases and J by 1 base, and 12 bases separated the two germline ends. The germline CDR1 and CDR2 sequences are DFQATT and SNEGSKA (reference sequence). This clonotype has ten or more counts. Its antigen is currently unknown. This clonotype was sampled from an adult who was a healthcare worker with PCR-confirmed SARS-CoV-2 infection or an uninfected control (not recorded which). Input material: whole blood. The V call is TRBV20-1, the J call TRBJ2-5, with D possibly being TRBD2 (6 bases). In nucleotides, the CDR3 is TGCAGTGCTAGAGATCAGGTTAGCGGCCAAGAGACCCAGTACTTC. It yields the protein CSARDQVSGQETQYF.